This TCR beta chain was identified during a study of STAT3 mutations in large granular lymphocyte leukemia. General observations from the study: After therapy, about 35% of the 18 patients switched clonotypes, all new clones STAT3 wild type. Persisting codominant clonotypes may have hidden a small pathogenic clone. In T-cell large granular lymphocyte leukemia, about half of patients showed multiple immunodominant subclonotypes.

The repertoire was sequenced with immunoSEQ multiplex PCR; TCRdb's copy has only in-frame clones and lacks some. The data hold almost 25,000 clones, with approximately 94% observed a single time. V lost 0 bases and J lost 4, with 10 bases in between. The V gene's germline CDR1 is PRHDT and CDR2 FYEKMQ (reference sequence). The CDR3 contains 15 residues. To note about this clone: What it recognizes is unknown.

This sequence was found in a middle-aged man with T-cell large granular lymphocyte leukemia. Some clones in this sample may be carry-over from other donors' samples. The material sequenced was peripheral blood mononuclear cells. This chain joins TRBV13 and TRBJ2-1, with D tentatively TRBD2 (5 bases). CDR3 coding DNA: TGTGCCAGCAGCTTAGGAGTAGCGCTTTACAATGAGCAGTTCTTC. Protein: CASSLGVALYNEQFF.